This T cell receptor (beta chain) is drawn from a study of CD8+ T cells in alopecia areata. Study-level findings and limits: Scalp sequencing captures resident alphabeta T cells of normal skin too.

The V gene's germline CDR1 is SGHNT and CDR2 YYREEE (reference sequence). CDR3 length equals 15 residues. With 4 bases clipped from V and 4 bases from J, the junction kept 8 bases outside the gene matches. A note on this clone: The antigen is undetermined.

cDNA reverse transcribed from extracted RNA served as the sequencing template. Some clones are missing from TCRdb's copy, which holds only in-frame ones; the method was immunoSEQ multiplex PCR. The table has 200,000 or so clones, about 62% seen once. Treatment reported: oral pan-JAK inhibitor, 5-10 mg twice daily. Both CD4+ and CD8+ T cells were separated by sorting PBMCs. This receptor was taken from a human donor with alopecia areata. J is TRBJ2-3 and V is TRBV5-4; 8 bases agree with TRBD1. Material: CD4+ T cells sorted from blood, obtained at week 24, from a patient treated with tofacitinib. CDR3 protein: CASSPGQVNADTQYF. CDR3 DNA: TGTGCCAGCAGCCCGGGACAGGTGAACGCAGATACGCAGTATTTT.